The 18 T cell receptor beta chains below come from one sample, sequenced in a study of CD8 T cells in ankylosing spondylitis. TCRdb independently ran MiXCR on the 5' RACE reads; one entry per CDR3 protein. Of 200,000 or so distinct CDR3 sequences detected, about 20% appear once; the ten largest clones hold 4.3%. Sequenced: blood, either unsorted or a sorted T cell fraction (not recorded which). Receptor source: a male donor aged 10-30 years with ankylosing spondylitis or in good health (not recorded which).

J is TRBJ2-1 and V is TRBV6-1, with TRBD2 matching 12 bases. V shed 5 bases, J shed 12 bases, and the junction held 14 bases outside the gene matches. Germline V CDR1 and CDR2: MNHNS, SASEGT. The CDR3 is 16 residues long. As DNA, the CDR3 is TGTGCCAGCAGTTCCACCGGGACTAGCGGGCAAGGGGGGCAGTTCTTC. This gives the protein CASSSTGTSGQGGQFF.

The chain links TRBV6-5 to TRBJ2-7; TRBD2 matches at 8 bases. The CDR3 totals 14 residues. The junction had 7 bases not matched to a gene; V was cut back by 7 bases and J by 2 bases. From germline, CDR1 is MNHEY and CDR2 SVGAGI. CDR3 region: CASTPNGGAYEQYF. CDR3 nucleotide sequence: TGTGCCAGCACTCCAAACGGGGGGGCCTACGAGCAGTACTTC.

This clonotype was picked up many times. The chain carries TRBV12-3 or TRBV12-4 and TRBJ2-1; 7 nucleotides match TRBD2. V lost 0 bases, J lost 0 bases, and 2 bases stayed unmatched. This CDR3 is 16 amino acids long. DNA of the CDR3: TGTGCCAGCAGTTTAGCCCGCGGGAGCTCCTACAATGAGCAGTTCTTC. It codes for CASSLARGSSYNEQFF.

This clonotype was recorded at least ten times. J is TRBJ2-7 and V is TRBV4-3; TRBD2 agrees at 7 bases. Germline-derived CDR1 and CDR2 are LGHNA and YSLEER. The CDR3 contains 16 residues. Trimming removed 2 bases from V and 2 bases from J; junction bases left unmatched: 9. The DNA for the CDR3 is TGCGCCAGCAGCCAACTCGTGACTAGCTTCCCCTACGAGCAGTACTTC. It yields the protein CASSQLVTSFPYEQYF.

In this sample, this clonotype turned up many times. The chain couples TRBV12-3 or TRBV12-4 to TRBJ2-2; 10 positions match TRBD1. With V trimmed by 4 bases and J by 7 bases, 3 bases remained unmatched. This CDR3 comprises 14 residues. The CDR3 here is CASSSTGGIGELFF. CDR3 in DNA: TGTGCCAGCAGTTCGACAGGGGGCATCGGGGAGCTGTTTTTT.

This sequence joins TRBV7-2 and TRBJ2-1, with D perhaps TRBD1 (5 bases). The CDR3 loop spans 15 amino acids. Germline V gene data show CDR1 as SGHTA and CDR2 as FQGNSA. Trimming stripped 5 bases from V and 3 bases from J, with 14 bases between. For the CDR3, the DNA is TGTGCCAGCAGCCAGATAGGGGCGGACTACAATGAGCAGTTCTTC. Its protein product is CASSQIGADYNEQFF. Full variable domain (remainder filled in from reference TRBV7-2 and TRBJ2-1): GAGVSQSPSNKVTEKGKDVELRCDPISGHTALYWYRQSLGQGLEFLIYFQGNSAPDKSGLPSDRFSAERTGGSVSTLTIQRTQQEDSAVYLCASSQIGADYNEQFFGPGTRLTVL.

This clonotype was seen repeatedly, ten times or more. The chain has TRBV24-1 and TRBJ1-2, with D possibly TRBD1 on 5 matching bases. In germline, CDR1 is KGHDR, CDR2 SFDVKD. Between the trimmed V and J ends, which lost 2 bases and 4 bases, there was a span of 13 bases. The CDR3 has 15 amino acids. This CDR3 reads CATSDSGLTGYGYTF. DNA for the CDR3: TGTGCCACCAGTGATTCGGGACTCACGGGCTATGGCTACACCTTC.

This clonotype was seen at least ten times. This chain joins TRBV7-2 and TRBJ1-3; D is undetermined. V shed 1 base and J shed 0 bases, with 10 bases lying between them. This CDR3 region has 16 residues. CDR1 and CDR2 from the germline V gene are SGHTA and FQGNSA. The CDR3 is CASSLDRRVSGNTIYF. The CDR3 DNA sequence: TGTGCCAGCAGCTTAGATAGAAGGGTCTCTGGAAACACCATATATTTT.

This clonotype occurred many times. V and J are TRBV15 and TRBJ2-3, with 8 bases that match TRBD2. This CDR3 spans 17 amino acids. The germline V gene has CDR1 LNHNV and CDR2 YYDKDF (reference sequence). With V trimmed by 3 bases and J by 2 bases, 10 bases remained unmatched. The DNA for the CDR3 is TGTGCCACCAGCAGGGGACTAGACAGCAGAAACACAGATACGCAGTATTTT. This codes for CATSRGLDSRNTDTQYF.

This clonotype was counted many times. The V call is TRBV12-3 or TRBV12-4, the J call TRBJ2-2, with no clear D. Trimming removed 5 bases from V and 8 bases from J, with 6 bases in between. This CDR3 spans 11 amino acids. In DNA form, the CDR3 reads TGTGCCAGCAGTCGACTGGGGGAGCTGTTTTTT. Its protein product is CASSRLGELFF.

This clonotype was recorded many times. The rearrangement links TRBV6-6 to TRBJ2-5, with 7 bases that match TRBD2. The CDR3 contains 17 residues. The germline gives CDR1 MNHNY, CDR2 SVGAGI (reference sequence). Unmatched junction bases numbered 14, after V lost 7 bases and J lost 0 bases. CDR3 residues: CASIGAGGRSDQETQYF. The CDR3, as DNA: TGTGCCAGCATCGGTGCTGGCGGGAGAAGTGACCAAGAGACCCAGTACTTC.

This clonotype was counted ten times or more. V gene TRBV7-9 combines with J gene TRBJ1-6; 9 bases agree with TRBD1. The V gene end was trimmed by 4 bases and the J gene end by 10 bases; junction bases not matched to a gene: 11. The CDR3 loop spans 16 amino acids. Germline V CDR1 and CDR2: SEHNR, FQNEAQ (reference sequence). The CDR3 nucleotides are TGTGCCAGCAGCTCCACCGGGACAGGGATTGAGTCACCCCTCCACTTT. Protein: CASSSTGTGIESPLHF.

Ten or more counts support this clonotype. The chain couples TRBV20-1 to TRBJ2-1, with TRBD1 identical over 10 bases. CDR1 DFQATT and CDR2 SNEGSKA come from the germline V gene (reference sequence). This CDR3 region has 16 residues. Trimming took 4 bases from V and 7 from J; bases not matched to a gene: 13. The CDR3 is CSATRPAGQGRNEQFF. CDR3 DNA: TGCAGTGCTACCCGTCCGGCGGGACAGGGGCGTAATGAGCAGTTCTTC.

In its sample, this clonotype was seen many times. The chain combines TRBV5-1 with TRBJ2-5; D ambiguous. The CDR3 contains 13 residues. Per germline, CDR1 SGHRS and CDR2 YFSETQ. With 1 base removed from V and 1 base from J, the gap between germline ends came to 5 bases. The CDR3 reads CASSLSSQETQYF. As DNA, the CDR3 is TGCGCCAGCAGCTTGTCCAGCCAAGAGACCCAGTACTTC.

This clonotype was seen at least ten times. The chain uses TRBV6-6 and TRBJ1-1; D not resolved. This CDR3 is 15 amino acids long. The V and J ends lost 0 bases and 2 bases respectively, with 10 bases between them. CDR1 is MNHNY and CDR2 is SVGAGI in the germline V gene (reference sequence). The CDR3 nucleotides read TGTGCCAGCAGTTACTCAGAGATGGCTAACACTGAAGCTTTCTTT. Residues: CASSYSEMANTEAFF.

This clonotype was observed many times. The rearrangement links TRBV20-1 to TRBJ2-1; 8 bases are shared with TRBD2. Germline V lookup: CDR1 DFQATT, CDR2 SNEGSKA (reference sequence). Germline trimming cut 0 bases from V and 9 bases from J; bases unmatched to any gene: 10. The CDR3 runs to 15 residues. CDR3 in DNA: TGCAGTGCTAGAGATGCGACGGGAGGGCAGGGTGAGCAGTTCTTC. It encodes CSARDATGGQGEQFF.

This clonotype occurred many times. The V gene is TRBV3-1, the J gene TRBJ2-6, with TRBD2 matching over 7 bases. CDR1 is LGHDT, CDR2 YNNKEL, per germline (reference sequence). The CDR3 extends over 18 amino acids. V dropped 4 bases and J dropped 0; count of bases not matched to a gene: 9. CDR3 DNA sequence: TGTGCCAGCAGCCCACTAGCAGGGAGGGCCTCTGGGGCCAACGTCCTGACTTTC. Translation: CASSPLAGRASGANVLTF.

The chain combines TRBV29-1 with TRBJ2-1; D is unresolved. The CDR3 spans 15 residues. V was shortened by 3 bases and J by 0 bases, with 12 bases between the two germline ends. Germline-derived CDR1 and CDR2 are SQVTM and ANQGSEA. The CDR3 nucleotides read TGCAGCGTTGACGGTGTCACCAACTCCTACAATGAGCAGTTCTTC. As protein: CSVDGVTNSYNEQFF.